Detailed here is one T cell receptor (beta chain). Its antigen is not identified. Full-length variable regions came from constant-region reverse primers plus semi-nested Nested Universal Primer A PCR. Via MiXCR, TCRdb re-called the 5' RACE reads, giving one row per CDR3 protein. The sample has roughly 5,300 distinct CDR3 sequences, roughly 38% seen once. Notes on the study in general: Tumor memory CD4+ T cell TCR gene usage was found to cluster with blood and lymph node memory CD4+ cells and with lymph node naive CD4+ cells. Whole repertoires were not studied in the larger cohort, only one V-J beta rearrangement.

The CDR3 sequence is 15 residues long. The ends were cut back, 0 bases at V and 4 bases at J, with 13 bases in the middle. Per germline, CDR1 MGHRA and CDR2 YSYEKL. The chain combines TRBV4-1 with TRBJ2-7; possibly TRBD1 for D (6 bases). Material for sequencing was memory CD4+ T cells sorted from blood. Documented subset: memory CD4+ T cells, CD4+CD45RO+CD25-. The sequence was collected from a female donor with breast cancer. The chain's CDR3 is CASSQDVQGIYEQYF. The CDR3 DNA reads as TGCGCCAGCAGCCAAGATGTACAGGGAATTTACGAGCAGTACTTC.